A selection of T cell receptor beta chains follows, all from one sample in a study of shared clonotypes between healthy human individuals. Profiled with immunoSEQ multiplex PCR; TCRdb holds only in-frame clones, not every one. The sample includes over 2 million clones, about 90% of them seen just once. Sequencing was done on a sample of naive CD4+ T cells from PBMCs. The receptors here all came from a young man in good health. Some clones in this sample may be carry-over from other donors' samples. The CDR3 runs from the conserved cysteine through the conserved F or W. D genes are given only for firm matches.

d_gene | j_gene | v_gene | CDR3aa
TRBD2 | TRBJ2-1 | TRBV7-2 | CASSANSGRAVEQFF
TRBD1 | TRBJ2-3 | TRBV11-1 | CASSYRKGTGDSSTDTQYF
. | TRBJ2-5 | TRBV5-1 | CASSLAASRETQYF
. | TRBJ2-1 | TRBV18 | CASSTSTPKNYNEQFF
TRBD1 | TRBJ2-3 | TRBV11-2 | CATRPIRGPSTDTQYF
. | TRBJ1-1 | TRBV6-1 | CASRYNVGAFF
TRBD1 | TRBJ2-2 | TRBV29-1 | CSVMRTGNTGELFF
TRBD1 | TRBJ2-1 | TRBV4-3 | CASSQDGQTGYGEQFF
. | TRBJ1-2 | TRBV15 | CATSRLKEPYGYTF
. | TRBJ2-7 | TRBV29-1 | CSGIGADPYEQYF
. | TRBJ1-2 | TRBV7-2 | CASSFTGPYGYTF
. | TRBJ1-2 | TRBV18 | CASSPSRGEGYTF
TRBD2 | TRBJ2-7 | TRBV27 | CATSSSRAGDYYEQYF
. | TRBJ2-6 | TRBV27 | CASRQGPNSGANVLTF
. | TRBJ1-2 | TRBV29-1 | CSVDTVQGSAGYGYTF
. | TRBJ2-7 | TRBV18 | CASSLQQGITYEQYF
. | TRBJ2-5 | TRBV6-1 | CASSEYYRGGQETQYF
. | TRBJ2-5 | TRBV5-1 | CASSLAGIAETQYF
TRBD2 | TRBJ2-5 | TRBV2 | CASSSGRWETQYF
TRBD1 | TRBJ1-1 | TRBV25-1 | CASSAPLGQGNTEAFF
TRBD1 | TRBJ2-7 | TRBV28 | CASSPGGQGSYEQYF
. | TRBJ2-5 | TRBV18 | CASSPLYSGSETQYF
. | TRBJ1-1 | TRBV30 | CAWSVPSGGQTNTEAFF
. | TRBJ2-2 | TRBV2 | CASTATRAGELFF
. | TRBJ1-3 | TRBV20-1 | CSGTSGNTIYF
. | TRBJ2-7 | TRBV27 | CASSLSGTYSSYEQYF
TRBD1 | TRBJ1-4 | TRBV5-1 | CASNRQGSNEKLFF
. | TRBJ2-7 | TRBV6-5 | CASHPRDSRRNEQYF
. | TRBJ1-1 | TRBV18 | CASSPTATNTEAFF
TRBD1 | TRBJ2-5 | TRBV28 | CASSFKSYRGKETQYF
. | TRBJ1-2 | TRBV18 | CASSPGPGEGYGYTF
TRBD2 | TRBJ2-2 | TRBV28 | CASISGSRAGGELFF
. | TRBJ1-2 | TRBV27 | CASSLGEREGLYGYTF
. | TRBJ1-2 | TRBV27 | CASRKNGMLYGYTF
TRBD2 | TRBJ2-2 | TRBV10-3 | CAISEPAGTSGRAAGELFF
TRBD1 | TRBJ2-2 | TRBV5-4 | CASTPWARTGNTGELFF